This T cell receptor beta chain was profiled in a study of T cells in Graves' hyperthyroidism and ophthalmopathy. What was amplified from RNA transcripts were TCR beta CDR3 regions. TCR CDR3 underwent first-round RT-PCR with the HTBI primer set. TCRdb processed the multiplex PCR reads anew with MiXCR; each CDR3 protein has one entry. The sample lists about 700,000 distinct CDR3 sequences; over 40% were seen once. This CDR3 has 16 amino acids. Germline V gene sequence: CDR1 SEHNR, CDR2 FQNEAQ (reference sequence). The germline V and J ends were trimmed by 3 bases and 0 bases, with 9 bases remaining between them. Notes on the study in general: Stable hyperthyroidism was separated from ophthalmopathy by a model based on 13 V-J features. Most thyroid clonotypes that were expanded above 0.001 also turned up in blood. Ophthalmopathy, which appeared later, was predicted by the model a median approximately 6.7 months before onset.

Remarks on this clonotype: The antigen is unknown.

This chain links TRBV7-9 with TRBJ2-6; D gene uncertain. This receptor was identified in an adult man with Graves' disease, either hyperthyroidism or ophthalmopathy (not recorded which). The sample taken for sequencing was peripheral blood or thyroid tissue (not recorded which). For the CDR3, the DNA is TGTGCCAGCAGCTTGGTAGGCAGCTCTGGGGCCAACGTCCTGACTTTC. Protein product: CASSLVGSSGANVLTF.